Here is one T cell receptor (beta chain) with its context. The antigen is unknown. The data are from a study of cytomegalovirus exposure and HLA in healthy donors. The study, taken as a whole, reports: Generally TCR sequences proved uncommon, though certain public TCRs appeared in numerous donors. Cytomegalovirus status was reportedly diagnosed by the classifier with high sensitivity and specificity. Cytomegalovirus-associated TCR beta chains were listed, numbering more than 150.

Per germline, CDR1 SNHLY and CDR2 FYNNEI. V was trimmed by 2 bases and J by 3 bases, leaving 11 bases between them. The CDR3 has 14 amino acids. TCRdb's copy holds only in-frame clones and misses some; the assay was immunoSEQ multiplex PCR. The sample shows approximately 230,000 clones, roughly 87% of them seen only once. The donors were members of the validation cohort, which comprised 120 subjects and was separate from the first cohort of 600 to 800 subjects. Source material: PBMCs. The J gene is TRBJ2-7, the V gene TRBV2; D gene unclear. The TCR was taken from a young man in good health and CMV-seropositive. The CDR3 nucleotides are TGTGCCAGCAGTGAACAGGCATCGGTCTACGAGCAGTACTTC. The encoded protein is CASSEQASVYEQYF.